This T cell receptor beta chain originates from a study of CD8 T cells in ankylosing spondylitis. The junction had 2 bases not matched to a gene; V was cut back by 4 bases and J by 9 bases. The germline gives CDR1 LGHNA, CDR2 YSLEER. The CDR3 covers 12 residues. TCRdb analysed the 5' RACE reads with MiXCR anew, one entry per CDR3 protein. This sample carries approximately 180,000 distinct CDR3 sequences, about 20% of them seen once, and the ten largest clones take around 4.1%. V gene TRBV4-3 combines with J gene TRBJ2-1; 8 bases align to TRBD2. Sample: blood, either unsorted or a sorted T cell fraction (not recorded which). The sequence was collected from a male donor under 35 with ankylosing spondylitis or in good health (not recorded which). The CDR3 DNA sequence: TGCGCCAGCAGCCGTAGCGGGACTGAGCAGTTCTTC. As protein: CASSRSGTEQFF.